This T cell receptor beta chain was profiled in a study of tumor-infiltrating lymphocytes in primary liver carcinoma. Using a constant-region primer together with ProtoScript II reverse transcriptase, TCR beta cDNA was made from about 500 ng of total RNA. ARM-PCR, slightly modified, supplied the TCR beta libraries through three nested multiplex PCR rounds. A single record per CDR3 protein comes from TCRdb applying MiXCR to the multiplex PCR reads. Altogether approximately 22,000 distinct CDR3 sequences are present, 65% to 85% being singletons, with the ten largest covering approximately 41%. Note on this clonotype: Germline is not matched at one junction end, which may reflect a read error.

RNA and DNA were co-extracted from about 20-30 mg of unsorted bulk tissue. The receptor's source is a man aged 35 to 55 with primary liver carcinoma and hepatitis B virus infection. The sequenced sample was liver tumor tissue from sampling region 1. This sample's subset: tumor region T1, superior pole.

CDR3 residues: CASSETLHGGAANTGELSF. CDR3 nucleotide sequence: TGTGCCAGCAGTGAAACCCTTCACGGGGGCGCCGCGAACACCGGGGAGCTGTCTTTT. The rearrangement links TRBV6-1 to TRBJ2-2; D possibly matches TRBD1 or TRBD2 (6 bases each). Germline loops: CDR1 MNHNS, CDR2 SASEGT. This CDR3 contains 19 residues.